The next 5 T cell receptor beta chains were all read from a single sample in a study of shared clonotypes between healthy human individuals. Some clones are missing from TCRdb's copy, which holds only in-frame ones; the method was immunoSEQ multiplex PCR. The table records about 2.3 million clones, more than 80% of them present only once. The sequenced sample consisted of naive CD4+ T cells from PBMCs. The subset: CD45RA+ positively selected. These TCRs come from a man aged 18 to 30 in good health. Some clones in this sample may be carry-over from other donors' samples.

The J gene is TRBJ1-3, the V gene TRBV5-1, with D possibly being TRBD1 (5 bases). In germline, CDR1 is SGHRS, CDR2 YFSETQ. Trimming cost V 0 bases and J 4 bases, with 11 bases left between them. The CDR3 runs 15 residues. CDR3 in DNA: TGCGCCAGCAGCTTGGTGGGGGACGTCGGAAACACCATATATTTT. It translates to CASSLVGDVGNTIYF. The variable domain in full, completed from reference TRBV5-1 and TRBJ1-3, reads KAGVTQTPRYLIKTRGQQVTLSCSPISGHRSVSWYQQTPGQGLQFLFEYFSETQRNKGNFPGRFSGRQFSNSRSEMNVSTLELGDSALYLCASSLVGDVGNTIYFGEGSWLTVV.

The chain is built from TRBV7-3 and TRBJ2-3; a possible D gene is TRBD2 (5 bases). Trimming shortened V by 4 bases and J by 6 bases, and 11 bases separated the two germline ends. The germline V gene has CDR1 SGHTA and CDR2 FQGTGA. The CDR3 spans 13 residues. CDR3 loop: CASSSTSGDTQYF. Written as DNA, the CDR3 is TGTGCCAGCAGCTCGACCTCGGGGGATACGCAGTATTTT.

The chain uses TRBV19 and TRBJ2-7; no reliable D call. The CDR3 covers 13 residues. Trimming cost V 7 bases and J 3 bases, with 13 bases left between them. In germline, CDR1 is LNHDA, CDR2 SQIVND (reference sequence). The CDR3 sequence is CASTPTGVYEQYF. Here the CDR3 DNA reads TGTGCCAGTACCCCCACCGGAGTCTACGAGCAGTACTTC.

The CDR3 region has the DNA TGCGCCAGCAGCCAGAAACAGGGGGCGATCGCTGAAGCTTTCTTT. Translating it yields CASSQKQGAIAEAFF. This chain joins TRBV4-3 and TRBJ1-1; 9 bases align to TRBD1. The CDR3 is made up of 15 amino acids. The J segment lost 6 bases and the V segment lost 3 bases, leaving 8 bases of the junction unmatched. CDR1 is LGHNA and CDR2 is YSLEER in the germline V gene.

Regarding this clone: Other DNA sequences in this sample translate to the same CDR3. This rearrangement joins TRBV5-1 to TRBJ2-3, with a possible D match to TRBD1 (6 bases). Trimming cost V 1 base and J 0 bases, with 6 bases left between them. CDR1 SGHRS and CDR2 YFSETQ come from the germline V gene. The CDR3 is made up of 14 amino acids. CDR3 protein: CASSLTGSTDTQYF. CDR3 DNA: TGCGCCAGCAGCTTGACAGGGAGCACAGATACGCAGTATTTT.